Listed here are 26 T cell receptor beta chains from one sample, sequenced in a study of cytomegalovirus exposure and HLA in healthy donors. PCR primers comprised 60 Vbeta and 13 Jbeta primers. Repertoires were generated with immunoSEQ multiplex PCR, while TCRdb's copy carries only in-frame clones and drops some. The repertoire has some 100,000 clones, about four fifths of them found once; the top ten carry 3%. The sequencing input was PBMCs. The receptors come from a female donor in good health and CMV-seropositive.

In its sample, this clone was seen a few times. For the CDR3, the DNA is TGTGCCAGCAGTAACCCCGGACAGGGGTGGAAGAAGGACACTGAAGCTTTCTTT. Amino acid sequence: CASSNPGQGWKKDTEAFF. The chain uses TRBV28 and TRBJ1-1, with 9 nucleotides matching TRBD1. Germline V gene sequence: CDR1 MDHEN, CDR2 SYDVKM. Trimming removed 5 bases from V and 3 bases from J; junction bases left unmatched: 16. The CDR3 consists of 18 residues.

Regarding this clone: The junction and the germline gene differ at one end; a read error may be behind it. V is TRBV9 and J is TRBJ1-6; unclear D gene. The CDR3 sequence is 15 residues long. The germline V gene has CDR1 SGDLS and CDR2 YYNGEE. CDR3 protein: CASSPEGGNNSPLHF. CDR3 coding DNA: TGTGCCAGCAGCCCAGAAGGAGGGAATAACTCACCCCTCCACTTT.

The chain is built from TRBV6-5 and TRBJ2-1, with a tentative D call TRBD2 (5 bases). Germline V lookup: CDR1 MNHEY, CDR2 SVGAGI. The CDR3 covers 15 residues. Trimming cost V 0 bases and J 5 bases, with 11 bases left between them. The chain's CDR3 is CASSYSRAGHNEQFF. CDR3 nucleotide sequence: TGTGCCAGCAGTTACTCGAGGGCGGGCCACAATGAGCAGTTCTTC.

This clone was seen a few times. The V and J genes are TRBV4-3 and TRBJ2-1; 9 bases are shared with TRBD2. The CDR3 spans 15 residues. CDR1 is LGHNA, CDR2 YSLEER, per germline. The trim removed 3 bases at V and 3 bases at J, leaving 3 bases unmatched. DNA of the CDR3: TGCGCCAGCAGCCACATAGCGGGAGACTACAATGAGCAGTTCTTC. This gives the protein CASSHIAGDYNEQFF.

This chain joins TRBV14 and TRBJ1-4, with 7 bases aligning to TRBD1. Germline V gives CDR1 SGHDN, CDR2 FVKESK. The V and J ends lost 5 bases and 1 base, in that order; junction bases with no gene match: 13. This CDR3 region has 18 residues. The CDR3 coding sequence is TGTGCCAGCAGCAGCCTCGGCAGGGGGGTGAGAACTAATGAAAAACTGTTTTTT. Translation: CASSSLGRGVRTNEKLFF.

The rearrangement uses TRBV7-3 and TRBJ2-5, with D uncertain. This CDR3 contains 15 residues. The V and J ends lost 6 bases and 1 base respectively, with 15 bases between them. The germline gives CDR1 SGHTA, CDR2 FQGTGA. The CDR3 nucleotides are TGTGCCAGCAGTTCCGATCGGCCGGGCCAAGAGACCCAGTACTTC. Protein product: CASSSDRPGQETQYF.

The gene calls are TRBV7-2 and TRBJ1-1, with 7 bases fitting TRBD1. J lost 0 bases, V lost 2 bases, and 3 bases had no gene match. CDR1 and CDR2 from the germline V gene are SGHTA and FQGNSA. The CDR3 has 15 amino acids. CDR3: CASSLPGGMNTEAFF. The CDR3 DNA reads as TGTGCCAGCAGCTTACCAGGGGGAATGAACACTGAAGCTTTCTTT.

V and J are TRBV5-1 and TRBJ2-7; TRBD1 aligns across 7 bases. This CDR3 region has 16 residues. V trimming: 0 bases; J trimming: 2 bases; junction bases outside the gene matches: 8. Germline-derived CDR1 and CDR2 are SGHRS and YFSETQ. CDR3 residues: CASSLGRGDRTYEQYF. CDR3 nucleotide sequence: TGCGCCAGCAGCTTGGGGCGAGGGGACAGAACCTACGAGCAGTACTTC.

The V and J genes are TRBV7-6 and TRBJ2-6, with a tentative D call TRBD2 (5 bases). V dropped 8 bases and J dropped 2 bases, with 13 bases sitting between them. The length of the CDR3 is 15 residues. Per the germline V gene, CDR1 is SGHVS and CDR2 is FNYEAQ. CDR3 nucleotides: TGTGCCAGCGGCCCGACGAGGGCTGGGGCCAACGTCCTGACTTTC. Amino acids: CASGPTRAGANVLTF.

This CDR3 is CASSASGGPGELFF. The CDR3 DNA sequence: TGTGCCAGCAGCGCGTCAGGGGGGCCCGGGGAGCTGTTTTTT. The V and J genes are TRBV7-3 and TRBJ2-2; D is perhaps TRBD1 (7 bases). V was shortened by 5 bases and J by 6 bases, with 13 bases between the two germline ends. Per germline, CDR1 SGHTA and CDR2 FQGTGA. The CDR3 is 14 amino acids.

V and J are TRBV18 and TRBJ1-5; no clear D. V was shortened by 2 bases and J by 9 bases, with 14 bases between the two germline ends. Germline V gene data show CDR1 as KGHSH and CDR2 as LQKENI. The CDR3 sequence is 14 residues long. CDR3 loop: CASSPGADGWPQHF. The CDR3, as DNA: TGTGCCAGCTCACCAGGTGCCGATGGCTGGCCCCAGCATTTT.

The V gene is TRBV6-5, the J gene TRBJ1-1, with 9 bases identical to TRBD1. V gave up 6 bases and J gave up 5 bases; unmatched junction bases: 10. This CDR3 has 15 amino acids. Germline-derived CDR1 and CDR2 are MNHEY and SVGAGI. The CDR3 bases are TGTGCCAGCAGGTACAACAGGGGGCCTGGGACTGAAGCTTTCTTT. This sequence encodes CASRYNRGPGTEAFF.

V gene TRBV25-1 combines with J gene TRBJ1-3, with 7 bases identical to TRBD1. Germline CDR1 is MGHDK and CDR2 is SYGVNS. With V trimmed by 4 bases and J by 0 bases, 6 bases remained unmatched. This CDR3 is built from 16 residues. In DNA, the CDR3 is TGTGCCAGCAGTGGCATCGGGACAGTCTCTGGAAACACCATATATTTT. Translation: CASSGIGTVSGNTIYF. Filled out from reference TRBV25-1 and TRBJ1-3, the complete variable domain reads EADIYQTPRYLVIGTGKKITLECSQTMGHDKMYWYQQDPGMELHLIHYSYGVNSTEKGDLSSESTVSRIRTEHFPLTLESARPSHTSQYLCASSGIGTVSGNTIYFGEGSWLTVV.

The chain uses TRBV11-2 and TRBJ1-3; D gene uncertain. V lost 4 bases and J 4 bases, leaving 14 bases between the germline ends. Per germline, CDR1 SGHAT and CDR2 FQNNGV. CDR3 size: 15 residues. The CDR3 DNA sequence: TGTGCCAGCAGCTCCATTAGCAGGAGGGGAAACACCATATATTTT. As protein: CASSSISRRGNTIYF.

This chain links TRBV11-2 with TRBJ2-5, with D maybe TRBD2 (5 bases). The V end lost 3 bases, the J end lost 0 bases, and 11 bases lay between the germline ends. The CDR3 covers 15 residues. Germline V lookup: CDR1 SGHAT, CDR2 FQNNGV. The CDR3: CASSFSGSDQETQYF. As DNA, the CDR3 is TGTGCCAGCAGCTTCAGCGGTAGCGACCAAGAGACCCAGTACTTC.

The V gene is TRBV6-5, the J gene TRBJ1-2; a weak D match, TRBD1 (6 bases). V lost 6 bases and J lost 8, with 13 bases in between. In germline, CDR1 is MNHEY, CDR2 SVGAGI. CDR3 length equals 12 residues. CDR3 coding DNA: TGTGCCAGCAGAACCAGGGGCGGCGGCTACACCTTC. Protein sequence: CASRTRGGGYTF.

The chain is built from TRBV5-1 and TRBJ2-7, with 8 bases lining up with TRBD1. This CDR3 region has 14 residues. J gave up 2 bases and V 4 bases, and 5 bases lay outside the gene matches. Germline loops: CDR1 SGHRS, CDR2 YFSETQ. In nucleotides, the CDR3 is TGCGCCAGCAGCCCGGGGACAGGACCCTACGAGCAGTACTTC. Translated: CASSPGTGPYEQYF.

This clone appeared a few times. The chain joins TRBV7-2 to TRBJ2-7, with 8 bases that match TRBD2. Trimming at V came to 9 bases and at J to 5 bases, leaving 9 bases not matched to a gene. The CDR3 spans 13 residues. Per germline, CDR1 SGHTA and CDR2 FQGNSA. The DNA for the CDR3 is TGTGCCAGTCAGCGGGGGCTTAACAACGAGCAGTACTTC. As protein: CASQRGLNNEQYF.

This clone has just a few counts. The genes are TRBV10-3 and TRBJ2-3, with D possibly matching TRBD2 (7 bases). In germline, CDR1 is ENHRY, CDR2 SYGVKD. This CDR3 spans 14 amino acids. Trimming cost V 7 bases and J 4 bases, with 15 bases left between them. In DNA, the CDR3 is TGTGCCATCAAGGAAGGCGGGGGCCCAGATACGCAGTATTTT. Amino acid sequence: CAIKEGGGPDTQYF.

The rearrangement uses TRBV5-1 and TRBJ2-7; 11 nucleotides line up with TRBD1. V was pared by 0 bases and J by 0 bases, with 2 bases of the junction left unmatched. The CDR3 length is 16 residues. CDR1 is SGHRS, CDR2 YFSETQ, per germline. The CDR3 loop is CASSLAGTGGSYEQYF. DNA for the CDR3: TGCGCCAGCAGCTTGGCCGGGACAGGGGGCTCCTACGAGCAGTACTTC.

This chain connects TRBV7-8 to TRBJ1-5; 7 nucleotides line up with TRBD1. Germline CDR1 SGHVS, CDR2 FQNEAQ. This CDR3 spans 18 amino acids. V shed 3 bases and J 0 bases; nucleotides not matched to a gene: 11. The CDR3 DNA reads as TGTGCCAGCAGCTTGAGGACAGGCCGAACTTATAGCAATCAGCCCCAGCATTTT. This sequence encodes CASSLRTGRTYSNQPQHF.

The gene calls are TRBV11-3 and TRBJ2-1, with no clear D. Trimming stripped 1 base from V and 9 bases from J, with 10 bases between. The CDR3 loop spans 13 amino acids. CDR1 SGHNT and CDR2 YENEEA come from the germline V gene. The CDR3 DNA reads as TGTGCCAGCAGCTTAGGCCACACGGGTGAGCAGTTCTTC. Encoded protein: CASSLGHTGEQFF.

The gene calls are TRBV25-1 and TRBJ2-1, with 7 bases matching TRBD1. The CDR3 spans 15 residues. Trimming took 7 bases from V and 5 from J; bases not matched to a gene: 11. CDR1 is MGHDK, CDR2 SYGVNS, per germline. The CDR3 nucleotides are TGTGCCAGCACCTTCGGACAGGCAGGTAACAATGAGCAGTTCTTC. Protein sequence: CASTFGQAGNNEQFF.

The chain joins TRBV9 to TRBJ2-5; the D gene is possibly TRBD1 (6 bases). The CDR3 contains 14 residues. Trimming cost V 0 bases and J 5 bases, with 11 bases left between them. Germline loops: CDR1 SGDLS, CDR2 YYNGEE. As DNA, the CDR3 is TGTGCCAGCAGCGTAGTGTCAGGGGATGAGACCCAGTACTTC. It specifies CASSVVSGDETQYF.

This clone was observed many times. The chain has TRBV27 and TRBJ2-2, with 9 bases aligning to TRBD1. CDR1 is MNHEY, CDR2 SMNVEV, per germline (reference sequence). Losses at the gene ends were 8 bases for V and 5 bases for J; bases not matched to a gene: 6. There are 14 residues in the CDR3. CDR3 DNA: TGTGCCAGCTCGAGGGACAGGGATACCGGGGAGCTGTTTTTT. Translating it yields CASSRDRDTGELFF.

CDR3 sequence reads: CASSGGQNLNTEAFF. The CDR3 DNA sequence: TGCGCCAGCAGCGGGGGACAGAACTTGAACACTGAAGCTTTCTTT. The chain joins TRBV5-1 to TRBJ1-1; 7 bases are a match to TRBD1. Per the germline V gene, CDR1 is SGHRS and CDR2 is YFSETQ. The V gene end was trimmed by 4 bases and the J gene end by 0 bases; junction bases not matched to a gene: 6. This CDR3 is 15 amino acids long.